This is a list of T cell receptor beta chains from one sample in a study of control samples from healthy donors and cancer patients. Clones were read by immunoSEQ multiplex PCR, and TCRdb kept only the in-frame ones, dropping some. Here the sample spans 150,000 to 200,000 clones, about 94% being singletons. The sequenced sample was blood. Receptors were obtained from a woman aged 55-70 years in good health. Both conserved end residues are part of each CDR3.

v_call	j_call	cdr3_aa
TRBV18	TRBJ1-5	CASSPVGGNQPQHF
TRBV10-3	TRBJ1-5	CAISDPRTPNQPQHF
TRBV3-1/TRBV3-2	TRBJ1-3	CASSLLPSSGNTIYF
TRBV14	TRBJ2-5	CASSQAVWETQYF
TRBV7-2	TRBJ1-2	CASSGLGTGGSVYGYTF
TRBV7-8	TRBJ2-7	CASSLAGVYSPYEQYF
TRBV7-2	TRBJ1-5	CASNERGGMSQPQHF
TRBV30	TRBJ2-7	CAWSWVNSYEQYF
TRBV7-9	TRBJ2-7	CASSLVGDGGNEQYF
TRBV30	TRBJ1-1	CAFSGERNTEAFF
TRBV18	TRBJ1-1	CASSPPSGSAGMNTEAFF
TRBV10-3	TRBJ2-7	CAISGLGQGLPSQYF
TRBV7-2	TRBJ2-1	CASSLQAVSNEQFF
TRBV7-2	TRBJ1-4	CASSLAGGVGEKLFF
TRBV6-5	TRBJ2-7	CASSYTRGGTYEQYF
TRBV28	TRBJ1-2	CASSPRTGRGGYTF
TRBV6-4	TRBJ1-6	CASSEMGNWGFYNSPLHF
TRBV5-1	TRBJ2-5	CASSLEAGGLAQYF
TRBV7-8	TRBJ2-5	CASSYDHLGRGSGQETQYF
TRBV5-5	TRBJ2-5	CASSLGLVGTQYF
TRBV7-9	TRBJ2-7	CASRARGLNEQYF
TRBV27	TRBJ1-1	CASSLSPPRVNTEAFF
TRBV3-1/TRBV3-2	TRBJ2-1	CASSHRGRTYEQFF
TRBV14	TRBJ2-5	CASSQELAVAETQYF
TRBV6-5	TRBJ1-1	CASSGGGGTEAFF
TRBV5-5	TRBJ1-6	CASSVESSSYNSPLHF
TRBV24-1	TRBJ1-5	CATSDLRGQVGQPQHF
TRBV18	TRBJ1-1	CASSPGMNTEAFF
TRBV7-9	TRBJ1-2	CASSLLTGGGDYGYTF
TRBV27	TRBJ1-5	CASSFLRTGGDQPQHF
TRBV7-9	TRBJ2-2	CASSLEGYTGELFF
TRBV30	TRBJ1-2	CAWSDGLGYGYTF
TRBV19	TRBJ2-7	CASRRTSGGEGGEQYF
TRBV2	TRBJ1-2	CASSENGGRMDRYTF
TRBV18	TRBJ2-7	CASSPPSGGDEQYF
TRBV12-3/TRBV12-4	TRBJ1-2	CASSFTGRGYTF
TRBV7-2	TRBJ1-2	CASSSRGLEYGYTF